This TCR beta chain originates from a study of cytomegalovirus exposure and HLA in healthy donors. Primers for the PCR totalled 60 Vbeta and 13 Jbeta. Clones were sequenced by immunoSEQ multiplex PCR, and TCRdb holds only the in-frame ones, with some missing. Counted here are 150,000 to 200,000 clones, 60% to 80% occurring once; the ten biggest clones make up roughly 5%. The sequenced material came from PBMCs. The receptor's source is a male donor in good health and CMV-seronegative.

The DNA of the CDR3 is TGCGCCAGCAGCTCGAGGCAGACTAGCACAGATACGCAGTATTTT. It translates to CASSSRQTSTDTQYF. This chain connects TRBV4-1 to TRBJ2-3; no firm D call. V gave up 5 bases and J gave up 0 bases, with 12 bases separating them. The germline gives CDR1 MGHRA, CDR2 YSYEKL. The CDR3 is 15 residues long.